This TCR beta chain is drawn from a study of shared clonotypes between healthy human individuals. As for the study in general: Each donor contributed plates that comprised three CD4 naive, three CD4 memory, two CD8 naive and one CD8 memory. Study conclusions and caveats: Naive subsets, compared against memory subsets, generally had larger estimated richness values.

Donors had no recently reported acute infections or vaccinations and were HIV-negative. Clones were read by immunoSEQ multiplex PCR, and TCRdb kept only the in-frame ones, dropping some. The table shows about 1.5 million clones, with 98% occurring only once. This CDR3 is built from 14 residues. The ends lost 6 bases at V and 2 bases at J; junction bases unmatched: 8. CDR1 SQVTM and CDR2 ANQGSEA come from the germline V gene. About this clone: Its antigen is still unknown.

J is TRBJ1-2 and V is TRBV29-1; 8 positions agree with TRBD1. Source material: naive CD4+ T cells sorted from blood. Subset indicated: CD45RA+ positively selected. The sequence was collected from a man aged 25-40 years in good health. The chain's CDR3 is CSVGLRTGNYGYTF. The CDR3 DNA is TGCAGCGTGGGTCTCCGGACAGGGAACTATGGCTACACCTTC.